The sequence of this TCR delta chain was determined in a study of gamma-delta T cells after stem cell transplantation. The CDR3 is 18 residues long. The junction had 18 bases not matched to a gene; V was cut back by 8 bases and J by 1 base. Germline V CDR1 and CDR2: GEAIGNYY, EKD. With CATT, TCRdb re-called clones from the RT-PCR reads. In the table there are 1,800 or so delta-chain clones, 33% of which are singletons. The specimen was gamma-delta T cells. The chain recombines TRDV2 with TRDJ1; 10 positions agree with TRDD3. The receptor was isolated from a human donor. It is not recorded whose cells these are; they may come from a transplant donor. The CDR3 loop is CASDWVLMGDTRTDKLIF. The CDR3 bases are TGTGCCTCCGACTGGGTCTTAATGGGGGATACTCGCACCGATAAACTCATCTTT.